This T cell receptor (beta chain) was obtained from a study of Ad26.COV2.S vaccination and SARS-CoV-2 variants. Clones were sequenced by immunoSEQ multiplex PCR, and TCRdb holds only the in-frame ones, with some missing. The sample lists about 280,000 clones; around 87% were seen once. V was clipped by 2 bases and J by 9 bases, with 6 bases between them. The CDR3 is made up of 12 amino acids. Germline loops: CDR1 SGHDT, CDR2 YYEEEE. Regarding treatment: roughly 19 received Ad26.COV2.S at low or high dose, single or two shots; roughly 5 received placebo; per-sample allocation not given. Following the first vaccine or placebo injection, samples were taken on day 63.

The receptor comes from a person between 18 and 59 years old who received the Ad26.COV2.S COVID-19 vaccine or a placebo. The sample here was peripheral blood, taken in a trial of Ad26.COV2.S vaccine versus placebo. V and J are TRBV5-6 and TRBJ1-6; unclear D gene. CDR3 in DNA: TGTGCCAGCAGCTTAGGTATTTCACCCCTCCACTTT. As protein: CASSLGISPLHF.